Included here is one T cell receptor (beta chain) sequence, with context. The CDR3 extends over 15 amino acids. Germline CDR1 and CDR2: MNHEY and SVGAGI. The V gene end was trimmed by 4 bases and the J gene end by 7 bases; junction bases not matched to a gene: 8. These data are taken from a study of brain metastases from non-small cell lung cancer. Measured with immunoSEQ multiplex PCR; TCRdb has only the in-frame clones, and not every one. The sample consists of around 1,600 clones, approximately 80% of them appearing once. The source material was tumor-adjacent normal tissue. The receptor's source is a donor at least 40 years old with non-small cell lung cancer. The chain links TRBV6-5 to TRBJ2-1; 9 positions match TRBD2. The CDR3 DNA reads as TGTGCCAGCAGTTCCAAAGCGGGAGGAGGTAATGAGCAGTTCTTC. Protein: CASSSKAGGGNEQFF.